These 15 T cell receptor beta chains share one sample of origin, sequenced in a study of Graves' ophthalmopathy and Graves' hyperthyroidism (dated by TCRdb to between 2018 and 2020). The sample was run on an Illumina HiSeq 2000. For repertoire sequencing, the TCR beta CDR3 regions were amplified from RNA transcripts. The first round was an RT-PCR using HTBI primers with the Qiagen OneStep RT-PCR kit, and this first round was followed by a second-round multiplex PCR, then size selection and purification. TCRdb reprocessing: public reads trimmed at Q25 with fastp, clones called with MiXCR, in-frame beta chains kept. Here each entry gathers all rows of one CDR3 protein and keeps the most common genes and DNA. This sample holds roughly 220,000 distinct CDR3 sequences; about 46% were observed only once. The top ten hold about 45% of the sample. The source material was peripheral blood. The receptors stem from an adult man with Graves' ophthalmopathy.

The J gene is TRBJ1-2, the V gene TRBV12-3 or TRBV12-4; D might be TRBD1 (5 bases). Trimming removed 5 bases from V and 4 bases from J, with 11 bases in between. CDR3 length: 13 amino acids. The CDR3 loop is CASSPAGVYGYTF. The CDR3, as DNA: TGTGCCAGCAGTCCCGCGGGGGTCTATGGCTACACCTTC.

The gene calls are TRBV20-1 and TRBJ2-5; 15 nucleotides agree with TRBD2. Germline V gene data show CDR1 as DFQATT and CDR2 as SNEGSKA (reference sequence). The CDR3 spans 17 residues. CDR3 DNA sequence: TGCAGGGCCGCCGGGACTAGCGGGGGGCAGGGGCAAGAGACCCAGTACTTC. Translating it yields CRAAGTSGGQGQETQYF.

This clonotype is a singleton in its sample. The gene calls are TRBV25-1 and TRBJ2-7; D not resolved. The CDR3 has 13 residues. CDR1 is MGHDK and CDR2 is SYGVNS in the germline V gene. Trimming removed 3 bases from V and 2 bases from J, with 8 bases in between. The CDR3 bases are TGTGCCAGCAGTGACTTCGGACCCTACGAGCAGTACTTC. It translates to CASSDFGPYEQYF.

The CDR3 bases are TGTGCCAGCAGCTCAAGGACAGGGTCCTACGAGCAGTACTTC. Translating gives CASSSRTGSYEQYF. The gene calls are TRBV7-9 and TRBJ2-7; 8 positions match TRBD1. CDR1 is SEHNR, CDR2 FQNEAQ, per germline (reference sequence). Trimming at V came to 4 bases and at J to 1 base, leaving 3 bases not matched to a gene. This CDR3 has 14 residues.

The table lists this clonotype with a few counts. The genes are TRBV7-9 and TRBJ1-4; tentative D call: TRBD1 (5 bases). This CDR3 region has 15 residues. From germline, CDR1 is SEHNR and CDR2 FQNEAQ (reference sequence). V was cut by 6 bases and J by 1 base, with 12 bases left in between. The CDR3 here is CASREVTETNEKLFF. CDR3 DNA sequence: TGTGCCAGCAGAGAAGTGACAGAAACTAATGAAAAACTGTTTTTT.

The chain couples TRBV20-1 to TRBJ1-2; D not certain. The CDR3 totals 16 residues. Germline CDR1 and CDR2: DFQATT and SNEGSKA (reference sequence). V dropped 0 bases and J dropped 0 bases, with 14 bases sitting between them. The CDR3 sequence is CSARDRSTVSNYGYTF. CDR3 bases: TGCAGTGCTAGAGATCGGAGCACAGTTTCTAACTATGGCTACACCTTC.

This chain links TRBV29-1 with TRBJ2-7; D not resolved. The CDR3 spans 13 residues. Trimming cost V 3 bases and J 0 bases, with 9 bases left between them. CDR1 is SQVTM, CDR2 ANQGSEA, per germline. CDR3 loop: CSVELTHSYEQYF. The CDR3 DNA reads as TGCAGCGTTGAGTTGACTCACTCCTACGAGCAGTACTTC.

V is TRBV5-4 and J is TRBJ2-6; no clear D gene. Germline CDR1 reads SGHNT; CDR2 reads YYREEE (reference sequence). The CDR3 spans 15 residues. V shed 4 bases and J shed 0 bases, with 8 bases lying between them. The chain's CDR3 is CASSASDSGANVLTF. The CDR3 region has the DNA TGTGCCAGCAGCGCCTCAGACTCTGGGGCCAACGTCCTGACTTTC.

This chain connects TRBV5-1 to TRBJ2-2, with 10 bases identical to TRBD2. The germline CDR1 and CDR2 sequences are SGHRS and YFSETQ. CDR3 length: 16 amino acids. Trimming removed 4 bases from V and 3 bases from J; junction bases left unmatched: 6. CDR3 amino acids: CASSTSGTPDTGELFF. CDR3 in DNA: TGCGCCAGCAGCACTAGCGGGACACCTGACACCGGGGAGCTGTTTTTT.

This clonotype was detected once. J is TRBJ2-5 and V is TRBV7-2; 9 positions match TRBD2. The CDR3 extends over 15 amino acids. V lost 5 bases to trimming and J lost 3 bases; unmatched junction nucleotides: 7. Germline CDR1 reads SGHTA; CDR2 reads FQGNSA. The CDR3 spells CASSPGTSKKETQYF. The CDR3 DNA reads TGTGCCAGCAGCCCCGGGACTAGCAAAAAAGAGACCCAGTACTTC.

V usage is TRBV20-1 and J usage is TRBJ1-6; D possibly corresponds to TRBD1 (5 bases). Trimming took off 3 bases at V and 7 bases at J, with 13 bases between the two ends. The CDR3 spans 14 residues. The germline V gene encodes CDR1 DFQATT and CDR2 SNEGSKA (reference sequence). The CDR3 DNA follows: TGCAGTGCTAGCAAAAGGCAGGGAAATTCACCCCTCCACTTT. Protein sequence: CSASKRQGNSPLHF.

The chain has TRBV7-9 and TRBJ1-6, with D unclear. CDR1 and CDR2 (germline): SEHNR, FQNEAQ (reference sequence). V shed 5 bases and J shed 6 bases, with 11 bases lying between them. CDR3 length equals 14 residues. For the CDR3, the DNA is TGTGCCAGCAGCCAGAATCAACCTAATTCACCCCTCCACTTT. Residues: CASSQNQPNSPLHF.

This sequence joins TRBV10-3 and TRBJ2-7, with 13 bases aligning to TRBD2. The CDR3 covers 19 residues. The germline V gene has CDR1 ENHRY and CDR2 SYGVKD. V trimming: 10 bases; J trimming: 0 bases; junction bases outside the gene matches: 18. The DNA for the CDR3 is TGTGCCAGCAGCCTAACCGGACTAGCGGGAGCCACTAGCTCCTACGAGCAGTACTTC. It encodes CASSLTGLAGATSSYEQYF.

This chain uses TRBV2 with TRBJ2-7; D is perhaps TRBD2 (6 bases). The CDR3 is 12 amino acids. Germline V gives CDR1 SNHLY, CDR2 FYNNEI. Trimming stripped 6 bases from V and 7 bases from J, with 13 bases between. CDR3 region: CASRQPRGEQYF. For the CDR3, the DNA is TGTGCCAGCAGGCAGCCCCGGGGGGAGCAGTACTTC.

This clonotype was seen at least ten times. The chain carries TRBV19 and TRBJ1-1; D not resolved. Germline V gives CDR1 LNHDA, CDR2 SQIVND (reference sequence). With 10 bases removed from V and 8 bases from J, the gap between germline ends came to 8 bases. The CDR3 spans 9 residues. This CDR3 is CANTSEAFF. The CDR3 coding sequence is TGTGCCAATACCTCAGAAGCTTTCTTT.